These 21 T cell receptor beta chains were sequenced from one sample in a study of response to subunit inactivated influenza vaccine (dated by TCRdb to between 2017 and 2018). Libraries were built with RT-PCR. The data were produced on an Illumina HiSeq 2500. TCRdb handled the public reads itself, with Q25 trimming in fastp and clone calling in MiXCR, and kept productive beta chains. Entries are consolidated by CDR3 protein sequence, retaining the most common genes and DNA. In all, the sample holds roughly 570,000 distinct CDR3 sequences, and 11% to 15% of those were seen once. Over 8.5% of the sample comes from the top ten. Material: PBMCs from blood, obtained 11 to 12 days after vaccination. The receptors here all came from a man aged 50-60 years who received an inactivated influenza vaccine. Donor details come from another sample of the same person, matched by shared clones.

The chain is built from TRBV10-3 and TRBJ1-3; D unclear. This CDR3 spans 12 amino acids. Looked up from germline, CDR1 is ENHRY and CDR2 is SYGVKD. The germline V and J ends were trimmed by 8 bases and 3 bases, with 8 bases remaining between them. CDR3 sequence (DNA): TGTGCCATCGCCGGGGATGGAAACACCATATATTTT. Translating gives CAIAGDGNTIYF.

The chain has TRBV27 and TRBJ1-2, with TRBD1 as a possible D gene (5 bases). CDR3 length: 15 amino acids. The V and J ends lost 7 bases and 4 bases respectively, with 19 bases between them. CDR1 MNHEY and CDR2 SMNVEV come from the germline V gene (reference sequence). Here the CDR3 DNA reads TGTGCCAGCACCCGAGTGGACGGGGGGATCTATGGCTACACCTTC. Translating gives CASTRVDGGIYGYTF.

This clonotype was counted between two and nine times. As DNA, the CDR3 is TGTGCCACCAGTGACCACAGGTCCGGGTTGGAGACCCAGTACTTC. Encoded protein: CATSDHRSGLETQYF. This chain connects TRBV24-1 to TRBJ2-5, with D perhaps matching TRBD1 (5 bases). The V gene lost 4 bases and the J gene lost 5 bases, with 16 bases spanning the gap. This CDR3 spans 15 amino acids. Germline lookup yields CDR1 KGHDR and CDR2 SFDVKD.

This clonotype has a handful of counts. This rearrangement joins TRBV12-3 or TRBV12-4 to TRBJ2-2, with 7 bases identical to TRBD1. With V trimmed by 2 bases and J by 6 bases, 6 bases remained unmatched. The CDR3 spans 15 residues. CDR3 in DNA: TGTGCCAGCAGTTTATATAGGCAGGGGGCCGGGGAGCTGTTTTTT. Its protein is CASSLYRQGAGELFF.

At least ten counts were recorded for this clonotype. This rearrangement joins TRBV27 to TRBJ2-7; the D gene is possibly TRBD2 (6 bases). Germline V gene data show CDR1 as MNHEY and CDR2 as SMNVEV (reference sequence). The CDR3 spans 13 residues. Trimming removed 3 bases at V and 1 base at J, with 7 bases between. CDR3 in amino acids: CASSFAGSYEQYF. The DNA for the CDR3 is TGTGCCAGCAGTTTTGCGGGGTCCTACGAGCAGTACTTC.

The table lists this clonotype with a few counts. The V call is TRBV29-1, the J call TRBJ2-7, with D possibly matching TRBD1 (5 bases). With 3 bases removed from V and 3 bases from J, the gap between germline ends came to 12 bases. Germline CDR1 reads SQVTM; CDR2 reads ANQGSEA. The CDR3 contains 13 residues. CDR3 sequence reads: CSVETQGRYEQYF. In DNA form, the CDR3 reads TGCAGCGTTGAGACTCAGGGTCGCTACGAGCAGTACTTC.

This clonotype was seen more than once but under ten times. The V call is TRBV6-1, the J call TRBJ2-3; D possibly corresponds to TRBD1 (6 bases). The CDR3 is 14 amino acids. Germline CDR1 and CDR2: MNHNS and SASEGT. Trimming took off 3 bases at V and 4 bases at J, with 11 bases between the two ends. The CDR3 nucleotides are TGTGCCAGCAGTGACAGGGGTTTTTCAGATACGCAGTATTTT. It is translated as CASSDRGFSDTQYF.

The chain joins TRBV5-1 to TRBJ2-5; D is ambiguous. The ends were cut back, 0 bases at V and 0 bases at J, with 9 bases in the middle. Germline-derived CDR1 and CDR2 are SGHRS and YFSETQ. This CDR3 contains 15 residues. CDR3 sequence reads: CASSLDGQNQETQYF. The CDR3 nucleotides are TGCGCCAGCAGCTTGGATGGGCAAAACCAAGAGACCCAGTACTTC. The variable domain in full, completed from reference TRBV5-1 and TRBJ2-5, reads KAGVTQTPRYLIKTRGQQVTLSCSPISGHRSVSWYQQTPGQGLQFLFEYFSETQRNKGNFPGRFSGRQFSNSRSEMNVSTLELGDSALYLCASSLDGQNQETQYFGPGTRLLVL.

This clonotype has only a few counts. This chain joins TRBV30 and TRBJ2-7; the D gene is possibly TRBD2 (5 bases). Germline V gives CDR1 GTSNPN, CDR2 SVGIG (reference sequence). Deletions cut 3 bases from V and 4 bases from J, with 10 bases between. The CDR3 is 12 amino acids. CDR3: CAWSRGKYEQYF. CDR3 nucleotide sequence: TGTGCCTGGAGCCGAGGGAAATACGAGCAGTACTTC.

V usage is TRBV11-1 and J usage is TRBJ1-4; no firm D call. Germline assignment: CDR1 SGHAT and CDR2 FQDESV (reference sequence). The V gene lost 8 bases and the J gene lost 1 base, with 11 bases spanning the gap. The CDR3 totals 14 residues. In DNA, the CDR3 is TGTGCCAGCGCGATGTGGGGAACTAATGAAAAACTGTTTTTT. Translated: CASAMWGTNEKLFF.

V is TRBV4-3 and J is TRBJ2-3; TRBD1 is a possible D gene (6 bases). V lost 1 base and J 2 bases, leaving 13 bases between the germline ends. Germline V gene sequence: CDR1 LGHNA, CDR2 YSLEER. The CDR3 has 16 residues. The CDR3 loop is CASSQVQGPDTDTQYF. In DNA, the CDR3 is TGCGCCAGCAGCCAAGTTCAGGGGCCGGACACAGATACGCAGTATTTT.

At least ten counts were recorded for this clonotype. The V gene is TRBV29-1, the J gene TRBJ2-3; D is ambiguous. This CDR3 contains 13 residues. The germline V gene encodes CDR1 SQVTM and CDR2 ANQGSEA. The V end was cut by 6 bases, the J end by 0 bases, with 10 bases between. In DNA form, the CDR3 reads TGCAGCGTGTCAGCAGTTAGCACAGATACGCAGTATTTT. Amino acid sequence: CSVSAVSTDTQYF.

The genes are TRBV12-3 or TRBV12-4 and TRBJ1-6, with D maybe TRBD1 (6 bases). Trimming cost V 6 bases and J 14 bases, with 14 bases left between them. The CDR3 is 12 residues long. The CDR3 DNA sequence: TGTGCCAGCAGCCTGCACGGGGGCGCCCTCCACTTT. It is translated as CASSLHGGALHF.

In this sample, this clonotype turned up once. V usage is TRBV4-3 and J usage is TRBJ2-5; maybe TRBD1 (6 bases). CDR1 LGHNA and CDR2 YSLEER come from the germline V gene. The CDR3 runs 13 residues. V was pared by 3 bases and J by 4 bases, with 9 bases between. DNA of the CDR3: TGCGCCAGCAGCCAGACAGGACCAGAGACCCAGTACTTC. Translated: CASSQTGPETQYF.

In this sample, this clonotype turned up a few times. The rearrangement links TRBV4-3 to TRBJ1-6; the D gene is possibly TRBD1 (5 bases). In germline, CDR1 is LGHNA, CDR2 YSLEER. V was shortened by 1 base and J by 10 bases, with 14 bases between the two germline ends. CDR3 length equals 15 residues. The CDR3 is CASSQGREGGSPLHF. Written as DNA, the CDR3 is TGCGCCAGCAGCCAAGGCAGGGAGGGAGGGTCACCCCTCCACTTT.

This clonotype has more than one count but fewer than ten. The chain joins TRBV7-2 to TRBJ2-7, with D tentatively TRBD1 (5 bases). The CDR3 consists of 15 residues. CDR1 and CDR2 from the germline V gene are SGHTA and FQGNSA. V dropped 5 bases and J dropped 3 bases, with 17 bases sitting between them. CDR3 nucleotide sequence: TGTGCCAGCAGCCCTAGTGGGGCCGCCCTCTACGAGCAGTACTTC. Residues: CASSPSGAALYEQYF.

V is TRBV3-1 and J is TRBJ1-2; D not certain. The CDR3 totals 15 residues. In germline, CDR1 is LGHDT, CDR2 YNNKEL (reference sequence). V gave up 4 bases and J gave up 3 bases, with 15 bases separating them. In DNA form, the CDR3 reads TGTGCCAGCAGCCCCCCCGTGGGGAGGGACTATGGCTACACCTTC. Translating it yields CASSPPVGRDYGYTF.

The chain recombines TRBV7-2 with TRBJ2-1, with 11 bases that match TRBD2. The V gene end was trimmed by 3 bases and the J gene end by 4 bases; junction bases not matched to a gene: 5. This CDR3 is 16 amino acids long. The germline V gene has CDR1 SGHTA and CDR2 FQGNSA. The DNA for the CDR3 is TGTGCCAGCAGCTTTAGCGGGGGGGACTCTTACAATGAGCAGTTCTTC. This codes for CASSFSGGDSYNEQFF. Filled out from reference TRBV7-2 and TRBJ2-1, the complete variable domain reads GAGVSQSPSNKVTEKGKDVELRCDPISGHTALYWYRQSLGQGLEFLIYFQGNSAPDKSGLPSDRFSAERTGGSVSTLTIQRTQQEDSAVYLCASSFSGGDSYNEQFFGPGTRLTVL.

The CDR3 is CASSQVRDGNNSPLHF. In DNA, the CDR3 is TGTGCCAGCAGCCAAGTCCGGGACGGCAATAATTCACCCCTCCACTTT. The V call is TRBV4-2, the J call TRBJ1-6, with D perhaps matching TRBD1 (5 bases). The CDR3 is made up of 16 amino acids. The germline CDR1 and CDR2 sequences are LGHNA and YNFKEQ. The V gene lost 1 base and the J gene lost 5 bases, with 12 bases spanning the gap.

This clonotype was seen a few times. The chain recombines TRBV11-2 with TRBJ2-7; TRBD2 agrees at 8 bases. Unmatched junction bases numbered 12, after V lost 5 bases and J lost 6 bases. CDR1 SGHAT and CDR2 FQNNGV come from the germline V gene. This CDR3 contains 15 residues. The CDR3 coding sequence is TGTGCCAGCAGCCGGGAGGGGGGGAGGCGACTCGAGCAGTACTTC. Residues: CASSREGGRRLEQYF.

J is TRBJ2-5 and V is TRBV7-3; 14 nucleotides agree with TRBD2. The CDR3 is 16 residues long. V dropped 7 bases and J dropped 7; count of bases not matched to a gene: 11. Germline lookup yields CDR1 SGHTA and CDR2 FQGTGA. This CDR3 is CASIDAGTSGRVTQYF. The DNA of the CDR3 is TGTGCCAGCATCGACGCCGGGACTAGCGGGAGAGTGACCCAGTACTTC.